This T cell receptor beta chain was obtained from a study of neoadjuvant anti-PD-1 for oral cavity cancer. Study-level information: Around day 43, patients without progression received a fourth nivolumab dose before surgery.

Time point of the sample: after neoadjuvant nivolumab, at surgical resection. Patients were newly diagnosed with stage II-IVA oral cavity squamous cell carcinoma without prior systemic or radiation treatment. Study results and caveats: Larger post-treatment preexisting tumor clones tracked with greater tumor shrinkage.

V was cut by 2 bases and J by 4 bases, with 11 bases left in between. From germline, CDR1 is SQVTM and CDR2 ANQGSEA. This CDR3 region has 13 residues. Produced via immunoSEQ multiplex PCR; TCRdb's table is partial and in-frame only. The table has 14,000 to 15,000 clones, approximately 40% seen once. As concerns this clone: What it binds is unknown.

This TCR derives from a person aged 40 to 85 with oral cavity squamous cell carcinoma. The source material was tumor tissue, sampled after nivolumab (anti-PD-1) treatment. The chain carries TRBV29-1 and TRBJ1-1; D gene unclear. CDR3 bases: TGCAGCGTTGAACGGTCCGGCGGCACTGAAGCTTTCTTT. The encoded protein is CSVERSGGTEAFF.